This T cell receptor (beta chain) was retrieved from a study of vaccination effects on CD4 cells after COVID-19. Sequencing was preceded by expansion of antigen-specific CD4+ T cells with viral peptide pools in the ViraFEST assay. Upon completion of 10 to 11 days in culture, CD4+ T cells were isolated. Having tested negative for nucleocapsid antibodies, the vaccine recipients showed no prior SARS-CoV-2 infection. This clone was detected only a few times. Its antigen is not identified. Assay used: immunoSEQ multiplex PCR; TCRdb lists only in-frame clones, some missing. The table has around 63,000 clones, 70% to 85% seen once. The material sequenced was CD4+ T cells from PBMCs cultured with HCoV-OC43 spike peptides, taken before COVID-19 vaccination. The subset denotes: HCoV-OC43 spike overlapping peptide pool stimulation. The sequence came from a human donor who received a COVID-19 vaccine.

The CDR3 region is CASSSRDSFLNTEAFF. CDR3 bases: TGTGCCAGCAGTAGCCGGGACAGCTTTTTGAACACTGAAGCTTTCTTT. This chain uses TRBV5-5 with TRBJ1-1; 7 nucleotides agree with TRBD1. CDR1 and CDR2 (germline): SGHKS, YYEKEE (reference sequence). V was pared by 5 bases and J by 0 bases, with 10 bases of the junction left unmatched. CDR3 length: 16 residues.